This entry describes one T cell receptor beta chain. This record belongs to a study of shared clonotypes between healthy human individuals. Looked up from germline, CDR1 is MNHEY and CDR2 is SVGAGI. This CDR3 has 13 amino acids. V shed 9 bases, J shed 6 bases, and the junction held 9 bases outside the gene matches. Sequencing used immunoSEQ multiplex PCR; TCRdb keeps in-frame clones, though not all of them. The sample has under 2,500,000 clones, about 94% seen once. The sample comprised naive CD4+ T cells sorted from blood. The subset is: CD45RA+ positively selected. This chain joins TRBV6-5 and TRBJ2-7, with 9 bases lining up with TRBD1. This TCR was recovered from a man aged 18 to 29 in good health. The CDR3 DNA follows: TGTGCCAGTTCTCGGGGGACAGGGAGCGAGCAGTACTTC. This sequence encodes CASSRGTGSEQYF.